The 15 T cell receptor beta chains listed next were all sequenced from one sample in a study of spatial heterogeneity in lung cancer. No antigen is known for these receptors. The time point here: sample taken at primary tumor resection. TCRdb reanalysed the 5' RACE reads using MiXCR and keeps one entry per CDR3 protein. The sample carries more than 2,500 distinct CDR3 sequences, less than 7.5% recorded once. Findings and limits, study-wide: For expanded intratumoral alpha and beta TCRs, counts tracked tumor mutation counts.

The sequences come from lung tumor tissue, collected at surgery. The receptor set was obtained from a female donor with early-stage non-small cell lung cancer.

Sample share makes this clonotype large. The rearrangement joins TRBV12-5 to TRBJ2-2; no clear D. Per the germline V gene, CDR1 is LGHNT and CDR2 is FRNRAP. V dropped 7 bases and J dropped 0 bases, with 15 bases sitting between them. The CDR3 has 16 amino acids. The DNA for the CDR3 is TGTGCTAGTGCTCTTGTGGAAGGTTCGAACACCGGGGAGCTGTTTTTT. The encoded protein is CASALVEGSNTGELFF.

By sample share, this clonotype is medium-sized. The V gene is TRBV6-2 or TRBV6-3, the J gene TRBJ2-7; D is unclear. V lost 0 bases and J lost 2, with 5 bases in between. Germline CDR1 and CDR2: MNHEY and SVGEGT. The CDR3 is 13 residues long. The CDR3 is CASSYSNPYEQYF. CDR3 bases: TGTGCCAGCAGTTACTCGAACCCCTACGAGCAGTACTTC.

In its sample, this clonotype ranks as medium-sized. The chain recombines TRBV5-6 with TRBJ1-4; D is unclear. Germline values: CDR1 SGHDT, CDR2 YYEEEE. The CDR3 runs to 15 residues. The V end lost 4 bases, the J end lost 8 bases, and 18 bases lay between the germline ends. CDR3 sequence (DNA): TGTGCCAGCAGCCCCGGAGGAGGGTATGGAGAAAAACTGTTTTTT. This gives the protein CASSPGGGYGEKLFF. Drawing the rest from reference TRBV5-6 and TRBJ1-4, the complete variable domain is DAGVTQSPTHLIKTRGQQVTLRCSPKSGHDTVSWYQQALGQGPQFIFQYYEEEERQRGNFPDRFSGHQFPNYSSELNVNALLLGDSALYLCASSPGGGYGEKLFFGSGTQLSVL.

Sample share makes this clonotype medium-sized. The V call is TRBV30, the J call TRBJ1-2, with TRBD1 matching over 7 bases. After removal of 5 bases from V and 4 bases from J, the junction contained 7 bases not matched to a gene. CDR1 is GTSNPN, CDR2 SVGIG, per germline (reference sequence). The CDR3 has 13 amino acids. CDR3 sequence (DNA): TGTGCCTGGTCTCAGACAGGGTCCTATGGCTACACCTTC. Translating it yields CAWSQTGSYGYTF.

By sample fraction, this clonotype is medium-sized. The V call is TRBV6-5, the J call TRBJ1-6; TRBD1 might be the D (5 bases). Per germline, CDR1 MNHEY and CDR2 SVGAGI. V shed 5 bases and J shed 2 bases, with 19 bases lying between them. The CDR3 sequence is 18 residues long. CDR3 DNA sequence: TGTGCCAGCAGTCCAAACCGCAGGGTCGGGACCTATAATTCACCCCTCCACTTT. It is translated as CASSPNRRVGTYNSPLHF.

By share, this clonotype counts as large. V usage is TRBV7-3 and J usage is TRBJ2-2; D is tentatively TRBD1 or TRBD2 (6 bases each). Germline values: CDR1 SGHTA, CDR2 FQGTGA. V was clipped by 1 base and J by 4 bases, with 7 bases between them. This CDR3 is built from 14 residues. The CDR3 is CASSLKGGTGELFF. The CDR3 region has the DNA TGTGCCAGCAGCTTAAAGGGGGGCACCGGGGAGCTGTTTTTT.

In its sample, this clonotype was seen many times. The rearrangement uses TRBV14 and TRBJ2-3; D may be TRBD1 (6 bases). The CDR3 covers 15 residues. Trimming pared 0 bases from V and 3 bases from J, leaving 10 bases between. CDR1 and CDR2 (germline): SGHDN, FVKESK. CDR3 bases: TGTGCCAGCAGCCAAGATCGAACAGGGACAGATACGCAGTATTTT. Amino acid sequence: CASSQDRTGTDTQYF.

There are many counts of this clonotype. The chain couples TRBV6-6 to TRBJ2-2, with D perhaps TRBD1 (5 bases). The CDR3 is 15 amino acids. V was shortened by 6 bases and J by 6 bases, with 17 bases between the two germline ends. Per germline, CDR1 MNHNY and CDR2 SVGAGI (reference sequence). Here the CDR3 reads CASSQGRASPGELFF. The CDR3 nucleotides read TGTGCCAGCAGCCAAGGCAGGGCCTCCCCCGGGGAGCTGTTTTTT.

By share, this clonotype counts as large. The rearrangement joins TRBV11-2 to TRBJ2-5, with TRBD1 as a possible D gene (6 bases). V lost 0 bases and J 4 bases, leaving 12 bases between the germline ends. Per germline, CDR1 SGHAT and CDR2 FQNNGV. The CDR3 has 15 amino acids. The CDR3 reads CASSLEGGSRETQYF. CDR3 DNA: TGTGCCAGCAGCTTAGAAGGGGGTAGCCGAGAGACCCAGTACTTC.

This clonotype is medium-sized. In nucleotides, the CDR3 is TGTGCCATCGGCGGGGGGGATACGCAGTATTTT. It translates to CAIGGGDTQYF. The chain uses TRBV6-5 and TRBJ2-3; 8 positions match TRBD2. CDR1 is MNHEY, CDR2 SVGAGI, per germline. Trimming removed 10 bases from V and 6 bases from J; junction bases left unmatched: 3. This CDR3 is built from 11 residues.

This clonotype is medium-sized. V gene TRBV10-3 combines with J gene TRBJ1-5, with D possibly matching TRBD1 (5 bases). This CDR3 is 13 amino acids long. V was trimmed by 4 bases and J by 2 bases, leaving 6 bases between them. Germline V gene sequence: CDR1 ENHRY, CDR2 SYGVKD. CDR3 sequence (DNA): TGTGCCATCAGTGCGACAGGCAATCAGCCCCAGCATTTT. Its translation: CAISATGNQPQHF.

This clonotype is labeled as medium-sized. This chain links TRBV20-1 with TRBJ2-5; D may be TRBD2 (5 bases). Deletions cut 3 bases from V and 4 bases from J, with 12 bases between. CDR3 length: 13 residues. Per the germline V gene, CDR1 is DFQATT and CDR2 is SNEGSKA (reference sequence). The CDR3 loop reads CSASGSGGETQYF. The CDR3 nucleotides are TGCAGTGCTAGTGGGAGCGGTGGAGAGACCCAGTACTTC.

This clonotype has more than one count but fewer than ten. CDR3 coding DNA: TGTGCCAGCAGTTACGGGGCAGAGTATGAGCAGTTCTTC. This sequence encodes CASSYGAEYEQFF. The chain is built from TRBV6-2 or TRBV6-3 and TRBJ2-1; maybe TRBD1 (5 bases). The CDR3 has 13 residues. Between the trimmed V and J ends, which lost 2 bases and 8 bases, there was a span of 10 bases. The V gene's germline CDR1 is MNHEY and CDR2 SVGEGT.

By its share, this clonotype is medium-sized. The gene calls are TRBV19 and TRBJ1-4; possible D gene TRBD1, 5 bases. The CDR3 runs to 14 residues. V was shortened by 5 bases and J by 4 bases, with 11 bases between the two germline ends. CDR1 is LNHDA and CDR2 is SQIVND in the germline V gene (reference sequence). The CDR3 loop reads CASSLRTFNEKLFF. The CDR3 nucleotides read TGTGCCAGTAGTCTCCGGACATTTAATGAAAAACTGTTTTTT.

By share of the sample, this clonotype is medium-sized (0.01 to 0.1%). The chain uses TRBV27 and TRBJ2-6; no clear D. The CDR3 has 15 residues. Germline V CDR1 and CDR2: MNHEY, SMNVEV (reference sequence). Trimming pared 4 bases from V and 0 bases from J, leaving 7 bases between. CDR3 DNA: TGTGCCAGCAGTTCCGGCTTCTCTGGGGCCAACGTCCTGACTTTC. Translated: CASSSGFSGANVLTF. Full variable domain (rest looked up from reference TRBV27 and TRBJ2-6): EAQVTQNPRYLITVTGKKLTVTCSQNMNHEYMSWYRQDPGLGLRQIYYSMNVEVTDKGDVPEGYKVSRKEKRNFPLILESPSPNQTSLYFCASSSGFSGANVLTFGAGSRLTVL.